In this sample, the clone carrying this T cell receptor (beta chain) turned up many times. The antigen is undetermined. These data are taken from a study of T cells after posttransplantation cyclophosphamide. Notes on the study in general: Recipient CMV seropositivity and CMV reactivation strongly tracked TRB clonality.

Profiled with immunoSEQ multiplex PCR; TCRdb holds only in-frame clones, not every one. This sample carries about 24,000 clones and no singletons, and 5.5% to 8% goes to the top ten. Trimming at V came to 6 bases and at J to 2 bases, leaving 4 bases not matched to a gene. This CDR3 is built from 14 residues. Germline loops: CDR1 ENHRY, CDR2 SYGVKD. The chain carries TRBV10-3 and TRBJ2-5; 9 bases agree with TRBD1. The specimen was PBMCs. The sequence came from a woman aged 55 to 70 in good health, CMV-negative, and a related stem cell transplant donor. The chain's CDR3 is CAISPTGGQETQYF. CDR3 in DNA: TGTGCCATCAGCCCGACAGGGGGGCAAGAGACCCAGTACTTC.